This T cell receptor beta chain came from a study of molecular identifiers for immune sequencing clone quantification (dated by TCRdb to the late 2010s). For the study in its entirety: For a replicate experiment, RNA from approximately 20,000 or 100,000 naive CD8 T cells was divided into five aliquots, of which four were sequenced. This methods study used CD8 T cells to benchmark TCR RNA copy counting and molecular-identifier clustering-based TCR repertoire sequencing (MIDCIRS).

Study-level results and caveats: Identical TCR molecules sharing a barcode could cause highly expanded clone sizes to be underestimated. In CMV-specific effector cells, clones with more than 20 RNA copies accounted for over 97% of molecules, whereas in naive cells such clones accounted for under 1%. When barcode sub-clustering was not used, chimeric consensus sequences inflated TCR diversity, with chimeras reaching as high as 47%. Modeling estimated 2.5 to 3 recovered TCR RNA copies per cell, compared with approximately 10 by digital PCR, which implies 25% to 30% capture efficiency. The naive libraries included spiked-in Jurkat TCR RNA (about nine copies' worth), and this RNA is not part of the donor repertoire. A single cell's worth of spiked-in Jurkat TCR RNA was reported detectable even among around 1 million naive CD8 T cells.

Libraries were built with PCR. TCRdb shows the sequencer as NextSeq 500. Bulk TCR libraries were generated as previously described, with the TCR primers listed in Table S5 used. Purification of total RNA was performed with the Qiagen AllPrep DNA/RNA kit. Before analysis, reads from multiple sequencing runs of the same library were pooled. In the source study's methods: Only reads with exact TCR constant sequence were kept, trimmed to 150 nt, and grouped by their 12-nt molecular barcodes. Reads in each barcode group were sub-clustered using a 15% Levenshtein threshold, and a quality-weighted consensus sequence was built for each RNA molecule. Non-functional sequences were excluded, and lower-count sequences lying one edit away from another sequence were also excluded. Barcode sub-clusters with fewer than 20% of the maximum read count were removed, based on fitting two negative binomial distributions. The raw public data were reprocessed by TCRdb itself: fastp quality trimming at Q25, MiXCR clonotype calling, in-frame beta chains only. CDR3 protein sequences are deduplicated, and each keeps its most common genes and DNA. These V and J calls originate from TCRdb's pipeline instead of the authors' own analysis. This sample is represented by about 500,000 distinct CDR3 sequences; about 25% of them were singletons. Of the sample, 0.7% to 0.9% falls within the top ten clones.

The CDR3 starts with the cysteine, ends with the phenylalanine, and has 13 residues. Solely the CDR3 DNA is kept, with 39 bases framed from the first base. Trimming takes 2 bases from V and 6 bases from J, and the germline ends sit 10 bases apart. CDR1 and CDR2 were assigned from the germline V gene as SNHLY and FYNNEI. In regard to this clonotype: Its antigen is currently not known. No base quality values were provided; no much bigger clone lies one nucleotide off.

Libraries of naive CD8 T cells were generated from roughly 21,000 to 960,000 sorted cells, with 10%, 30% or 50% of the purified RNA used. Naive CD8 T cells were FACS-sorted as CD8+CD4-CCR7+CD45RA+ on a BD FACSAria II into RLT Plus buffer. To test detection sensitivity, Jurkat RNA equal to approximately 10 TCR copies was added to samples of about 18,000-1,100,000 naive CD8 T cells. Enrichment of CD8 T cells was performed with RosetteSep CD8+ T Cell Enrichment Cocktail and Ficoll-Paque, after which ACK red cell lysis was carried out. The source of this sequence is a human donor in good health. Some libraries in this study had Jurkat cell RNA spiked in. The sample was naive CD8+ T cells from blood, with Jurkat cell RNA spiked in. The label giving this sample's cell subset or site can be read as: FACS-sorted CD8+CD4-CCR7+CD45RA+ naive T cells. The V gene is TRBV2 and the J gene is TRBJ1-2, with the D gene too uncertain to name. The nucleotides read TGTGCCAGCAGTGAAATGGCAGCCCATGGCTACACCTTC. Its protein reads: CASSEMAAHGYTF.